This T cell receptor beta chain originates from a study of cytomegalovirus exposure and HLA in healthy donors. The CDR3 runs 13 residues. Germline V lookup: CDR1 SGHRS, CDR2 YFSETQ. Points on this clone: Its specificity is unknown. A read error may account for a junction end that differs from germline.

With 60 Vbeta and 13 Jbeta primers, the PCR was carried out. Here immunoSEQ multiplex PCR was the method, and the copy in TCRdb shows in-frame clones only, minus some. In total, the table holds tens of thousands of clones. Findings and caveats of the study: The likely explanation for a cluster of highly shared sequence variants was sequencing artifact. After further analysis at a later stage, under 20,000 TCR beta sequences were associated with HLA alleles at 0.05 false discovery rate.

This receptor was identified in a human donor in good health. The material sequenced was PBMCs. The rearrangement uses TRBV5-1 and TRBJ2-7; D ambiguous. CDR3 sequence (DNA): TGCGCCAGCAGCTTGTGGATGGCAAGCGAGCAGTCCTTC. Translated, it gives CASSLWMASEQSF.